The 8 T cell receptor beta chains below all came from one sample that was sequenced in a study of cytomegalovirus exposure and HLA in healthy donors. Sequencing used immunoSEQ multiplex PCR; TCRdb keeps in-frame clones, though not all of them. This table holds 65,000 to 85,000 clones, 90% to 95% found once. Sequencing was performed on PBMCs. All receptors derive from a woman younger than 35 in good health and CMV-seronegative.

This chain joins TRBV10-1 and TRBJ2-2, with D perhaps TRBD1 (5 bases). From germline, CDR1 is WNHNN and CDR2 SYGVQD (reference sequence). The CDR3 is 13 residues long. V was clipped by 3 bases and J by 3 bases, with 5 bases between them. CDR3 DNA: TGCGCCAGCAGTGACAGGGACACCGGGGAGCTGTTTTTT. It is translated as CASSDRDTGELFF.

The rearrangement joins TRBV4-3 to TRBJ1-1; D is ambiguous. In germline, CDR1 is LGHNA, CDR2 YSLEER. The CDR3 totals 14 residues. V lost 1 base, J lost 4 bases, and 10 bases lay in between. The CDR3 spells CASSQGVGSTEAFF. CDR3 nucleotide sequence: TGCGCCAGCAGCCAAGGGGTGGGGAGCACTGAAGCTTTCTTT.

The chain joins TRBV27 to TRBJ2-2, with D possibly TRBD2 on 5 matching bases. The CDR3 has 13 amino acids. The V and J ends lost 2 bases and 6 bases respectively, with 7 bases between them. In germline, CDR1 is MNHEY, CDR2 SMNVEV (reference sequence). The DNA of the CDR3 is TGTGCCAGCAGTTTACAACTAGCCGGGGAGCTGTTTTTT. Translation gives CASSLQLAGELFF.

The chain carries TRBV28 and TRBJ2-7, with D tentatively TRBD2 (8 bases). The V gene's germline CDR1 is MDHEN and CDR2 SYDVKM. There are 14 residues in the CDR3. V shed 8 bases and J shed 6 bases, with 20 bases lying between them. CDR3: CASQGGSGATEQYF. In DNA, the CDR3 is TGTGCCAGCCAGGGGGGTAGCGGGGCTACCGAGCAGTACTTC. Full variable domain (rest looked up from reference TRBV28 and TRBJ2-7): DVKVTQSSRYLVKRTGEKVFLECVQDMDHENMFWYRQDPGLGLRLIYFSYDVKMKEKGDIPEGYSVSREKKERFSLILESASTNQTSMYLCASQGGSGATEQYFGPGTRLTVT.

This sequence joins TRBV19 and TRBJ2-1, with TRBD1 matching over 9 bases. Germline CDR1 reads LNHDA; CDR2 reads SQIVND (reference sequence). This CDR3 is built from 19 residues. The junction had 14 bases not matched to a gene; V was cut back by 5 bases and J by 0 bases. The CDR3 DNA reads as TGTGCCAGTAGTCCCTCGGGACAGGGAATAGTTTCCTCCTACAATGAGCAGTTCTTC. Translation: CASSPSGQGIVSSYNEQFF.

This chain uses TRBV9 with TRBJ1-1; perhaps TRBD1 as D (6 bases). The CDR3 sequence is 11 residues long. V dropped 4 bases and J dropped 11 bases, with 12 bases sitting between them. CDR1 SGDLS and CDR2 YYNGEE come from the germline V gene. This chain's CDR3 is CASSSGTRAFF. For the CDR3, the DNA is TGTGCCAGCAGCTCCGGGACAAGGGCTTTCTTT.

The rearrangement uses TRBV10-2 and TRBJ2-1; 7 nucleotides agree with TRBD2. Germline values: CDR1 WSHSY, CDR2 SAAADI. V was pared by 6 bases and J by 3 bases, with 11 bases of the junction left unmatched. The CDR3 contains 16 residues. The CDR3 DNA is TGCGCCAGCAGCGATACCGCGGGAGCGGGCTACAATGAGCAGTTCTTC. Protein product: CASSDTAGAGYNEQFF.

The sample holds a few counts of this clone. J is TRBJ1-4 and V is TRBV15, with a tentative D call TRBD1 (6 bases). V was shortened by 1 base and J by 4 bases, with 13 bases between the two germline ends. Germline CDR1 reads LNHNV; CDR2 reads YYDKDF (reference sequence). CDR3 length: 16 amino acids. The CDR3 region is CATSRVPTGFNEKLFF. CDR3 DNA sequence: TGTGCCACCAGCAGAGTCCCTACAGGGTTTAATGAAAAACTGTTTTTT.